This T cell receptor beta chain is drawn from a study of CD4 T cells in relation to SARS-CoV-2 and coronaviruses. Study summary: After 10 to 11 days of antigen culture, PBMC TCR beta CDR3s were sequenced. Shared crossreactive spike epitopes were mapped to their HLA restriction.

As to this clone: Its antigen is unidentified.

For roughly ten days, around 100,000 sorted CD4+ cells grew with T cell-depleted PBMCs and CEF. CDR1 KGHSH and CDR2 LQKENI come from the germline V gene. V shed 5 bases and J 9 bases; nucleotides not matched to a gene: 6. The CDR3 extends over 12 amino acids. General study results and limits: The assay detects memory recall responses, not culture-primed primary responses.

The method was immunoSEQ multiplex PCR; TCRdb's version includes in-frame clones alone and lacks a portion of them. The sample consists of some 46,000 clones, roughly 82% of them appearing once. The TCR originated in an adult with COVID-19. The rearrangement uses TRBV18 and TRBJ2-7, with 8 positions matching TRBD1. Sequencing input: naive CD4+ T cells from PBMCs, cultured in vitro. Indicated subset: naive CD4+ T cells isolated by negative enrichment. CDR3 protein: CASSTDRVGQYF. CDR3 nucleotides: TGTGCCAGCTCAACGGACAGGGTCGGGCAGTACTTC.